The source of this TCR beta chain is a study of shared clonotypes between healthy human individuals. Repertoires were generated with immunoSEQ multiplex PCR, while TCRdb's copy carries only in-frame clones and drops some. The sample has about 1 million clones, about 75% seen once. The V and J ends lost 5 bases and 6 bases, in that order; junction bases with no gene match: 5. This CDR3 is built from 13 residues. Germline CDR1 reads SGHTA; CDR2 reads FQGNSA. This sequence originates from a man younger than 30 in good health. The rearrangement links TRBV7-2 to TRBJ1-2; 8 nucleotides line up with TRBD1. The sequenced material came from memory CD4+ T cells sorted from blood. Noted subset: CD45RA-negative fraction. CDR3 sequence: CASSRDRRNGYTF. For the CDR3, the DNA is TGTGCCAGCAGCCGGGACAGGCGAAATGGCTACACCTTC.